This T cell receptor (beta chain) was identified during a study of T cell responses to AZD1222 COVID-19 vaccine. Findings of the study overall: Close to half of all spike-specific TCRs reportedly target regions of the variants that are unmutated. Among vaccine-associated CD4 TCRs, coverage spanned spike, with dominance at 160-218 and 743-854. The donor group comprised mostly white British people and more females; the analysis possibly underestimated clonal diversity. Repertoires were collected only later (after the peak T cell response had occurred).

The protocol was immunoSEQ multiplex PCR, while the TCRdb copy is restricted to in-frame clones and leaves out a portion. In the table there are around 150,000 clones, approximately 90% of which are singletons. As for this clone: Its antigen is unknown.

Trimming took 1 base from V and 6 from J, leaving 8 bases between them. The CDR3 contains 13 residues. Germline-derived CDR1 and CDR2 are SGHDT and YYEEEE. The rearrangement uses TRBV5-6 and TRBJ2-1; D may be TRBD1 or TRBD2 (5 bases each). Material: peripheral blood, obtained on day 0 of AZD1222 vaccination. This receptor was obtained from an adult in good health. The CDR3 spells CASSLSGGNEQFF. The DNA for the CDR3 is TGTGCCAGCAGCTTGAGTGGGGGCAATGAGCAGTTCTTC.